This TCR beta chain stems from a study of CD8 T cells in Susac syndrome. Controls matched for age and sex were healthy donors. FACS was used to enrich TEMRA cells, whereas the CD8+ and CD4+ T cells were obtained by negative isolation. A single count supports this clonotype. The authors reverse transcribed about 0.5 to 1 ug RNA with random hexamers. Amplification of TCR beta CDR3 was carried out by immunoSEQ multiplex PCR, which covered 54 Vbeta and 13 Jbeta segments. A single record per CDR3 protein comes from TCRdb applying MiXCR to the immunoSEQ multiplex PCR reads. The sample includes 90,000 to 110,000 distinct CDR3 sequences, about 95% of them seen just once. Germline CDR1 LNHDA, CDR2 SQIVND (reference sequence). The germline V and J ends were trimmed by 7 bases and 0 bases, with 10 bases remaining between them. The CDR3 extends over 14 amino acids.

The chain carries TRBV19 and TRBJ1-3; D unresolved. The receptor was isolated from a human donor in good health. The sequencing input was CD4+ T cells from PBMCs. CDR3 amino acids: CASTSGSSGNTIYF. In DNA, the CDR3 is TGTGCCAGTACGTCAGGTAGCTCTGGAAACACCATATATTTT.